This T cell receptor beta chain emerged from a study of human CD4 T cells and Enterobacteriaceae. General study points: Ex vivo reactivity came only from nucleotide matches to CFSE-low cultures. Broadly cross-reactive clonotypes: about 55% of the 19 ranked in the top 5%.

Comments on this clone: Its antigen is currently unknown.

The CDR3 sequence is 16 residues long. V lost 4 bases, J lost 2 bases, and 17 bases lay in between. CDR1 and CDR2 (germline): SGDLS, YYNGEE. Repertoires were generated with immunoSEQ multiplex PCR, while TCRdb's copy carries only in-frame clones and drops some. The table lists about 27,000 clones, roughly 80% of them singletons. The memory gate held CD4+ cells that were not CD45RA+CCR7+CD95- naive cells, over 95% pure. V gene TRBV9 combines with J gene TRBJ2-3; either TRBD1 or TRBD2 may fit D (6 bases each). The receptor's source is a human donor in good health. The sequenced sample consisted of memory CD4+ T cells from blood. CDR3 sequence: CASSNRRRGYTDTQYF. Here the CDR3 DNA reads TGTGCCAGCAGCAACAGGAGGAGGGGGTACACAGATACGCAGTATTTT.